This TCR beta chain came from a study of T cell responses to AZD1222 COVID-19 vaccine. CDR3 size: 14 residues. Germline V gene sequence: CDR1 MNHNY, CDR2 SVGAGI (reference sequence). V lost 4 bases, J lost 6 bases, and 12 bases lay in between. Method: immunoSEQ multiplex PCR; TCRdb's copy keeps in-frame clones and lacks some. Among 140,000 to 150,000 clones listed, 75% to 90% were seen once. This rearrangement joins TRBV6-6 to TRBJ2-2; tentative D call: TRBD1 (6 bases). The sequence was collected from an adult in good health. Sequenced here: peripheral blood, sampled on day 0 of AZD1222 vaccination. The CDR3 sequence: CASSWTAAAGELFF. CDR3 DNA: TGTGCCAGCAGTTGGACAGCCGCGGCCGGGGAGCTGTTTTTT.